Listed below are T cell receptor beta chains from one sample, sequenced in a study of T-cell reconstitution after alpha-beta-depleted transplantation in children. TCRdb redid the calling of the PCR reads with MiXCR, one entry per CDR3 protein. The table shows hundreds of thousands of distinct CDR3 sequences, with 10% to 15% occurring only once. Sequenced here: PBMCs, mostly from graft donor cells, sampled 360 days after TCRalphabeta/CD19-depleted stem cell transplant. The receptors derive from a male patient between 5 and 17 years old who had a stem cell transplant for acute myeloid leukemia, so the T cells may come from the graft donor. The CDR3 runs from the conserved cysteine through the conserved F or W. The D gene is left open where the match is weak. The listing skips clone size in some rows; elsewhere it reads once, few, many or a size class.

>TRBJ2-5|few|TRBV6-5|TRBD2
TGTGCCAGCAGTTACTGGGCTAGCGGGAGAGGGGGGGAGACCCAGTACTTC
CASSYWASGRGGETQYF
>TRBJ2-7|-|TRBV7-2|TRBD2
TGTGCCAGCAGCTTTTCCCTCTCGGCTAGCGGGAGTCCCTACGAGCAGTACTTC
CASSFSLSASGSPYEQYF
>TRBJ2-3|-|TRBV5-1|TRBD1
TGCGCCAGCAGCTACACAGGGGCCACTCTTGGTGATACGCAGTATTTT
CASSYTGATLGDTQYF
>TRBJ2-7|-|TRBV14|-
TGTGCCAGAACCGCCCAACAGGGTTTAGAGTACGAGCAGTACTTC
CARTAQQGLEYEQYF
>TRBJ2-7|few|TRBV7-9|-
TGTGCCAGCAGCCCGAGGGACCGGGTCTTGAACGAGCAGTACTTC
CASSPRDRVLNEQYF
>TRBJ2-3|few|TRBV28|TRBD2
TGTGCCAGCAGTTTGTCGGCGCTAGCGGGAGGATTGGTCAGCACAGATACGCAGTATTTT
CASSLSALAGGLVSTDTQYF
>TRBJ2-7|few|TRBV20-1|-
TGCAGTGCTCCCCATGGGGCAGTCAGCTCCTACGAGCAGTACTTC
CSAPHGAVSSYEQYF
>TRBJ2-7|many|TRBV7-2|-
TGTGCCAGCAGCTTAGTAATGGCGACAATCTACGAGCAGTACTTC
CASSLVMATIYEQYF
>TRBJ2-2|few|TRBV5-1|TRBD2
TGCGCCAGCAGCCCGAGCGGGAACGAACCCGGGGAGCTGTTTTTT
CASSPSGNEPGELFF
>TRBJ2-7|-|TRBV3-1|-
TGTGCCAGCAGCCGGGCCGGGACGGGGCTCAACGAGCAGTACTTC
CASSRAGTGLNEQYF